This TCR beta chain derives from a study of blood T cell repertoires in COVID-19. This clone appeared a single time. TCRdb's copy holds only in-frame clones and misses some; the assay was immunoSEQ multiplex PCR. The sample lists some 190,000 clones, about 83% occurring once. Material: PBMCs or T cells enriched from blood (not recorded which). This sequence originates from a man in his forties or fifties with acute COVID-19.

Written as DNA, the CDR3 is TGCGCCAGCAGCCACCCGCCGGGGACAGGGGGTGAAAAACTGTTTTTT. It codes for CASSHPPGTGGEKLFF. The gene calls are TRBV4-1 and TRBJ1-4, with 11 bases identical to TRBD1. The germline V gene encodes CDR1 MGHRA and CDR2 YSYEKL. With 3 bases clipped from V and 7 bases from J, the junction kept 7 bases outside the gene matches. This CDR3 has 16 residues.